The clone carrying this TCR beta chain appeared a few times. Its cognate antigen is unknown. The data are from a study of T cells after yellow fever vaccination. Study-wide points: Compared with primary, the secondary response was weaker and peaked at day 5, not 15. Abundant clonotypes from the bulk population could have been carried over as contaminants into FACS-sorted repertoires. Post-booster repertoires contained most primary-vaccination clones again (almost 97% CD4, roughly 90% CD8).

A universal primer site and UMIs were added as TCR cDNA was made by 5'RACE template switching. TCRdb reanalysed the 5' RACE reads using MiXCR and keeps one entry per CDR3 protein. The sample has over 45,000 distinct CDR3 sequences, about 6.6% seen once. The CDR3 contains 15 residues. Germline CDR1 and CDR2: MDHEN and SYDVKM. V dropped 6 bases and J dropped 7 bases, with 19 bases sitting between them. The receptor comes from a man between 18 and 29 years old who received the YFV17D yellow fever vaccine. The chain combines TRBV28 with TRBJ1-5; D is ambiguous. The sequences come from CD8+ T cells sorted from PBMCs, collected on the day of the first yellow fever vaccination. The CDR3 DNA reads as TGTGCCAGCAGCTCTACCGACGGGGATAGACAGCCCCAGCATTTT. This gives the protein CASSSTDGDRQPQHF.